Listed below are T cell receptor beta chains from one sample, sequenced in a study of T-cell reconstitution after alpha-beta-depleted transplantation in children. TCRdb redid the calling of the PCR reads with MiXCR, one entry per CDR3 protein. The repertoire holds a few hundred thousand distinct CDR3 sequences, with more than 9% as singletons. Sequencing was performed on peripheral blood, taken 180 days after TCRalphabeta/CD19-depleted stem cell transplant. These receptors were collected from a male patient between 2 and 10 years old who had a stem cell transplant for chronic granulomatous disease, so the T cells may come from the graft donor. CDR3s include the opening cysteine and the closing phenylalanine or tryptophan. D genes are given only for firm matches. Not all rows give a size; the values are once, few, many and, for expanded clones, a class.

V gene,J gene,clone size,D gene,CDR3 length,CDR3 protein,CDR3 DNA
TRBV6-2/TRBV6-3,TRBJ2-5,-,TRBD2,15,CASSQSGGALETQYF,TGTGCCAGCAGCCAAAGCGGGGGGGCTTTAGAGACCCAGTACTTC
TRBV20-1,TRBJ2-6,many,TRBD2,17,CSAPRREGGSGANVLTF,TGCAGTGCCCCGCGCAGGGAGGGAGGCTCTGGGGCCAACGTCCTGACTTTC
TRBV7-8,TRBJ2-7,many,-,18,CASSPPVGPGGALYEQYF,TGTGCCAGCAGCCCCCCCGTGGGACCTGGGGGGGCTCTCTACGAGCAGTACTTC
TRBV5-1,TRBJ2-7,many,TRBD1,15,CASSYKTGPTYEQYF,TGCGCCAGCAGCTACAAGACAGGGCCTACCTACGAGCAGTACTTC
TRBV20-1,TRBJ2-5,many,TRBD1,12,CSATTGRETQYF,TGCAGTGCGACGACAGGGCGAGAGACCCAGTACTTC
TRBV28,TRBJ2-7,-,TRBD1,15,CASSATRTGGREQYF,TGTGCCAGCAGCGCTACTAGGACAGGGGGACGCGAGCAGTACTTC
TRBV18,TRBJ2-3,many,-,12,CASSPVGPRQYF,TGTGCCAGCTCACCTGTGGGGCCCAGGCAGTATTTT
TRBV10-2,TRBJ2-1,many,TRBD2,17,CASTKGLAGGIGDEQFF,TGCGCCAGCACCAAGGGACTAGCGGGAGGGATCGGCGATGAGCAGTTCTTC
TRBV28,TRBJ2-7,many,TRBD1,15,CASSRAGTGLGEQYF,TGTGCCAGCAGTCGAGCCGGGACAGGGTTGGGTGAGCAGTACTTC
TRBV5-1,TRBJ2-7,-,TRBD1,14,CASSDQTGDYEQYF,TGCGCCAGCAGCGATCAGACAGGGGACTACGAGCAGTACTTC
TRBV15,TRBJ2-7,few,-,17,CATSRVYKRAYSYEQYF,TGTGCCACCAGCAGAGTCTATAAACGGGCCTACTCCTACGAGCAGTACTTC
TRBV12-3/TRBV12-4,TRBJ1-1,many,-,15,CASSLTGFSGAEAFF,TGTGCCAGCAGTTTAACAGGGTTTAGCGGCGCTGAAGCTTTCTTT
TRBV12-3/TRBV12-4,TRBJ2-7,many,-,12,CASCYYSKEQYF,TGTGCCAGCTGTTATTACAGCAAGGAGCAGTACTTC
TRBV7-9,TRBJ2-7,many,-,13,CASSLGVLGEQYF,TGTGCCAGCAGCTTAGGGGTCCTGGGCGAGCAGTACTTC
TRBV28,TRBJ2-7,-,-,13,CASIKHVSDEQYF,TGTGCCAGCATTAAGCATGTTTCCGACGAGCAGTACTTC
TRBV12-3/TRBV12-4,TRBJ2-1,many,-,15,CASVILNRASGEQFF,TGTGCCAGCGTAATACTAAACCGAGCCTCCGGTGAGCAGTTCTTC
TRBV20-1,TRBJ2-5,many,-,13,CSAAGYLHETQYF,TGCAGTGCCGCAGGGTACCTCCATGAGACCCAGTACTTC